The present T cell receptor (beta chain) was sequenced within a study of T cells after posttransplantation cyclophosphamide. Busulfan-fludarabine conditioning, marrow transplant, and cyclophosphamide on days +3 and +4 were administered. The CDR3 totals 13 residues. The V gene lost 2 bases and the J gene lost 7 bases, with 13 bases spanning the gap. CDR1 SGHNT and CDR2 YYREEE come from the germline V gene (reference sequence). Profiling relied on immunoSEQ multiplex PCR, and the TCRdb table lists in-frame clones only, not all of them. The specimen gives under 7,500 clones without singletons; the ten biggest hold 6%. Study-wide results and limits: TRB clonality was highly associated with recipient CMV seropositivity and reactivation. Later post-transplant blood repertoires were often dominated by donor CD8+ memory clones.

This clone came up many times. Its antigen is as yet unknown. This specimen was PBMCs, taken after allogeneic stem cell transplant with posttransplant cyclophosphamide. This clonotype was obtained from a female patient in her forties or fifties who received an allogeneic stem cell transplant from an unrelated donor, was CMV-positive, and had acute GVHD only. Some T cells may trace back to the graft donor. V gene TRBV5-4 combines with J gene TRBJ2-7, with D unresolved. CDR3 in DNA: TGTGCCAGCAGCTTTGGTGGGCCTACGGAGCAGTACTTC. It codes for CASSFGGPTEQYF.